A selection of T cell receptor beta chains follows, all from one sample in a study of control samples from healthy donors and cancer patients. The data were produced by immunoSEQ multiplex PCR, yet TCRdb's version contains in-frame clones alone and is incomplete. The sample has under 150,000 clones; around 90% are singletons. Sequenced sample: blood. The receptors shown here come from a young man in good health. The CDR3 runs from the conserved cysteine through the conserved F or W. The D gene is left open where the match is weak. Some rows mark clone size as missing; the rest say once, few, many or name a class of expanded clone.

D gene | clone size | J gene | V gene | CDR3 protein | CDR3 DNA
- | - | TRBJ2-5 | TRBV18 | CASSPLTDPETQYF | TGTGCCAGCTCACCCCTGACAGACCCGGAGACCCAGTACTTC
TRBD1 | - | TRBJ2-1 | TRBV23-1 | CASSQGTGNEQFF | TGCGCCAGCAGTCAAGGGACAGGGAATGAGCAGTTCTTC
- | - | TRBJ2-5 | TRBV9 | CASSAGSGPQETQYF | TGTGCCAGCAGCGCCGGGTCGGGTCCTCAAGAGACCCAGTACTTC
- | - | TRBJ2-7 | TRBV28 | CASKPGDRTYEQYF | TGTGCCAGCAAACCAGGAGACCGAACCTACGAGCAGTACTTC
- | - | TRBJ2-7 | TRBV2 | CASRPGSGYEQYF | TGTGCCAGCCGGCCCGGGTCGGGCTACGAGCAGTACTTC
TRBD2 | - | TRBJ2-5 | TRBV9 | CASSVGGLAQETQYF | TGTGCCAGCAGCGTAGGGGGACTAGCACAAGAGACCCAGTACTTC
TRBD1 | - | TRBJ2-5 | TRBV2 | CASSEQDRGDKETQYF | TGTGCCAGCAGTGAGCAGGACAGGGGAGATAAAGAGACCCAGTACTTC
- | few | TRBJ2-1 | TRBV27 | CASSLFTVGSTNEQFF | TGTGCCAGCAGTTTATTTACAGTTGGGAGTACCAATGAGCAGTTCTTC
TRBD1 | - | TRBJ2-1 | TRBV3-1/TRBV3-2 | CASSLRTGHNEQFF | TGTGCCAGCAGCCTCAGGACAGGCCACAATGAGCAGTTCTTC
TRBD1 | - | TRBJ1-4 | TRBV5-5 | CASSRDSTSEKLFF | TGTGCCAGCAGCCGGGACAGTACTTCTGAAAAACTGTTTTTT
- | - | TRBJ2-2 | TRBV19 | CASGTNTGELFF | TGTGCCAGTGGTACGAACACCGGGGAGCTGTTTTTT
- | - | TRBJ1-4 | TRBV11-3 | CASSKGGSLNEKLFF | TGTGCCAGCAGCAAGGGCGGATCACTTAATGAAAAACTGTTTTTT
- | - | TRBJ2-7 | TRBV19 | CASSRKVSYEQYF | TGTGCCAGTAGTAGGAAGGTGTCCTACGAGCAGTACTTC
TRBD2 | - | TRBJ2-1 | TRBV7-2 | CASSPGMGGTYNEQFF | TGTGCCAGCAGCCCAGGGATGGGAGGGACCTACAATGAGCAGTTCTTC
- | - | TRBJ2-7 | TRBV21-1 | CASRDRRQGTYEQYF | TGTGCCAGCAGAGACAGGAGACAGGGAACCTACGAGCAGTACTTC
- | once | TRBJ1-2 | TRBV14 | CASSPGRPEDGYTF | TGTGCCAGCAGCCCTGGCCGTCCCGAGGATGGCTACACCTTC
- | - | TRBJ2-1 | TRBV24-1 | CATSDLGVQGLDNEQFF | TGTGCCACCAGTGATTTAGGTGTTCAGGGGCTCGACAATGAGCAGTTCTTC
- | - | TRBJ2-3 | TRBV5-5 | CASHTGPSTDTQYF | TGTGCCAGTCATACGGGCCCTAGCACAGATACGCAGTATTTT
TRBD1 | - | TRBJ2-2 | TRBV9 | CASSPRGTGGTGELFF | TGTGCCAGCAGCCCAAGGGGGACAGGGGGCACCGGGGAGCTGTTTTTT
- | - | TRBJ1-2 | TRBV18 | CASSPTQGGDYGYTF | TGTGCCAGCTCACCAACACAGGGCGGAGACTATGGCTACACCTTC
- | - | TRBJ1-2 | TRBV6-5 | CATRREAHSEYGYTF | TGTGCCACCAGGAGGGAGGCGCATAGCGAGTATGGCTACACCTTC
- | - | TRBJ2-7 | TRBV9 | CASSPNQGGEQYF | TGTGCCAGCAGCCCAAATCAGGGAGGCGAGCAGTACTTC
- | - | TRBJ2-3 | TRBV19 | CASSTGRSTDTQYF | TGTGCCAGTAGTACCGGCAGGAGCACAGATACGCAGTATTTT